A single sample gave rise to the 25 T cell receptor beta chains below, sequenced in a study of control samples from healthy donors and cancer patients. Produced via immunoSEQ multiplex PCR; TCRdb's table is partial and in-frame only. The sample consists of 110,000 to 150,000 clones, about 89% of them appearing once. Material for sequencing was blood. The receptor set was obtained from a man aged 25-45 years in good health.

The rearrangement joins TRBV10-3 to TRBJ1-1; the D gene is possibly TRBD1 (5 bases). V dropped 7 bases and J dropped 3 bases, with 12 bases sitting between them. Germline values: CDR1 ENHRY, CDR2 SYGVKD. This CDR3 comprises 13 residues. This CDR3 reads CAITSGLHTEAFF. The CDR3 nucleotides read TGTGCCATCACATCGGGACTCCACACTGAAGCTTTCTTT.

This clone has a single count. The V call is TRBV4-1, the J call TRBJ2-1; the match to TRBD1 covers 9 bases. The ends lost 1 base at V and 6 bases at J; junction bases unmatched: 13. Germline V gene sequence: CDR1 MGHRA, CDR2 YSYEKL. The CDR3 covers 18 residues. The CDR3 DNA reads as TGCGCCAGCAGCCAAGCTTCACGTTCGGGACAGGGAGGCAATGAGCAGTTCTTC. This translates into CASSQASRSGQGGNEQFF.

The chain combines TRBV6-1 with TRBJ1-5; 9 nucleotides match TRBD1. Germline V gene sequence: CDR1 MNHNS, CDR2 SASEGT. Trimming at V came to 5 bases and at J to 5 bases, leaving 4 bases not matched to a gene. The CDR3 consists of 14 residues. DNA of the CDR3: TGTGCCAGCAGTACCCGGACAGGGGATCAGCCCCAGCATTTT. Amino acid sequence: CASSTRTGDQPQHF.

The chain carries TRBV27 and TRBJ1-3; TRBD1 aligns across 7 bases. Germline V gives CDR1 MNHEY, CDR2 SMNVEV (reference sequence). This CDR3 has 15 residues. With 5 bases clipped from V and 2 bases from J, the junction kept 6 bases outside the gene matches. In nucleotides, the CDR3 is TGTGCCAGCAGTCTACAGGGGTTGCCTGGAAACACCATATATTTT. This encodes CASSLQGLPGNTIYF.

The chain links TRBV18 to TRBJ1-6; D ambiguous. V was trimmed by 5 bases and J by 10 bases, leaving 15 bases between them. Germline V lookup: CDR1 KGHSH, CDR2 LQKENI. CDR3 size: 14 residues. Here the CDR3 reads CASSASSEKSPLHF. As DNA, the CDR3 is TGTGCCAGCTCAGCCTCATCGGAGAAATCACCCCTCCACTTT.

This chain connects TRBV6-5 to TRBJ2-7, with D maybe TRBD1 (5 bases). The germline V and J ends were trimmed by 8 bases and 6 bases, with 20 bases remaining between them. Germline CDR1 and CDR2: MNHEY and SVGAGI. This CDR3 has 14 residues. The CDR3 sequence is CASQRSVGESEQYF. The CDR3 nucleotides read TGTGCCAGCCAGCGCTCGGTAGGGGAATCCGAGCAGTACTTC.

J is TRBJ2-2 and V is TRBV7-8, with 8 bases matching TRBD1. The CDR3 is 15 residues long. J lost 5 bases, V lost 5 bases, and 7 bases had no gene match. Germline values: CDR1 SGHVS, CDR2 FQNEAQ. This CDR3 reads CASSASGGATGELFF. As DNA, the CDR3 is TGTGCCAGCAGCGCCTCAGGGGGCGCAACCGGGGAGCTGTTTTTT. The full variable domain, in which reference TRBV7-8 and TRBJ2-2 provide the parts outside the CDR3, is GAGVSQSPRYKVAKRGQDVALRCDPISGHVSLFWYQQALGQGPEFLTYFQNEAQLDKSGLPSDRFFAERPEGSVSTLKIQRTQQEDSAVYLCASSASGGATGELFFGEGSRLTVL.

A word on this clone: One end of the junction does not line up with germline, which may come from a read error. The chain combines TRBV7-7 with TRBJ2-3, with 7 bases fitting TRBD2. The CDR3 covers 15 residues. In germline, CDR1 is SSHAT, CDR2 FNYEAQ (reference sequence). CDR3 DNA: TGTGCTAGCAGCTTAGACGTGGGAGGGGAGGATACGCAGTATTTT. Translation: CASSLDVGGEDTQYF.

V and J are TRBV29-1 and TRBJ1-1, with D tentatively TRBD1 (6 bases). Germline lookup yields CDR1 SQVTM and CDR2 ANQGSEA. V was pared by 7 bases and J by 10 bases, with 16 bases between. The CDR3 covers 11 residues. The CDR3 spells CSATRGEGAFF. The DNA for the CDR3 is TGCAGCGCGACCAGGGGTGAGGGAGCTTTCTTT.

The chain links TRBV7-3 to TRBJ2-3; D perhaps matches TRBD2 (5 bases). Between the trimmed V and J ends, which lost 4 bases and 2 bases, there was a span of 7 bases. The CDR3 runs 13 residues. Germline V CDR1 and CDR2: SGHTA, FQGTGA. CDR3: CASSWGATDTQYF. The DNA for the CDR3 is TGTGCCAGCAGCTGGGGAGCCACAGATACGCAGTATTTT.

The chain employs TRBV19 and TRBJ1-2; 8 bases map to TRBD1. The CDR3 is made up of 15 amino acids. Trimming cost V 4 bases and J 2 bases; bases outside gene matches: 6. Germline CDR1 is LNHDA and CDR2 is SQIVND (reference sequence). CDR3 DNA: TGTGCCAGTAGTAGCCAGGGGGCATCGAACTATGGCTACACCTTC. This gives the protein CASSSQGASNYGYTF.

The genes are TRBV13 and TRBJ2-7, with D possibly called TRBD1 or TRBD2 (6 bases each). Trimming removed 4 bases at V and 6 bases at J, with 22 bases between. The CDR3 covers 16 residues. CDR1 is PRHDT and CDR2 is FYEKMQ in the germline V gene (reference sequence). Written as DNA, the CDR3 is TGTGCCAGCAGCTCCGAGGGGGGAATTACAAGGGTCGAGCAGTACTTC. This encodes CASSSEGGITRVEQYF.

This clone was seen more than once but under ten times. This chain links TRBV12-5 with TRBJ2-7; D unclear. Per the germline V gene, CDR1 is LGHNT and CDR2 is FRNRAP. This CDR3 is 14 amino acids long. V lost 5 bases to trimming and J lost 7 bases, with 18 bases between them. The DNA of the CDR3 is TGTGCTAGTGGTGAATTGACGCTCGCTGGGGAGCAGTACTTC. Translating gives CASGELTLAGEQYF.

This sequence joins TRBV6-5 and TRBJ1-2, with 9 bases matching TRBD1. CDR3 length equals 14 residues. Per germline, CDR1 MNHEY and CDR2 SVGAGI. With 6 bases clipped from V and 7 bases from J, the junction kept 9 bases outside the gene matches. Here the CDR3 reads CASSRDRATGGYTF. Here the CDR3 DNA reads TGTGCCAGCAGCCGGGACAGGGCAACCGGTGGCTACACCTTC.

The rearrangement joins TRBV4-2 to TRBJ1-1, with 9 bases lining up with TRBD1. The CDR3 has 16 amino acids. Trimming cost V 1 base and J 3 bases; bases outside gene matches: 6. Germline CDR1 LGHNA, CDR2 YNFKEQ. The CDR3 reads CASSQGLQGAYTEAFF. CDR3 sequence (DNA): TGTGCCAGCAGCCAAGGCTTACAGGGGGCTTACACTGAAGCTTTCTTT.

V is TRBV12-3 or TRBV12-4 and J is TRBJ1-1, with no clear D. The CDR3 consists of 13 residues. V was pared by 6 bases and J by 1 base, with 9 bases between. CDR3 sequence (DNA): TGTGCCAGCAGCCGAATGAGGAACACTGAAGCTTTCTTT. Protein sequence: CASSRMRNTEAFF.

This clone has only one observation. This rearrangement joins TRBV2 to TRBJ2-3, with 7 positions matching TRBD2. Unmatched junction bases numbered 5, after V lost 6 bases and J lost 2 bases. This CDR3 has 14 residues. The germline gives CDR1 SNHLY, CDR2 FYNNEI. CDR3 residues: CASRGGTTTDTQYF. In DNA, the CDR3 is TGTGCCAGCAGGGGGGGGACGACCACAGATACGCAGTATTTT.

The chain has TRBV2 and TRBJ1-4; D is ambiguous. V was pared by 7 bases and J by 7 bases, with 13 bases between. This CDR3 spans 13 amino acids. Germline loops: CDR1 SNHLY, CDR2 FYNNEI. CDR3 loop: CASTAGRSEKLFF. The CDR3 DNA follows: TGTGCCAGCACCGCCGGGCGCAGTGAAAAACTGTTTTTT.

The V and J genes are TRBV30 and TRBJ2-5; D perhaps matches TRBD2 (6 bases). The CDR3 length is 21 residues. Germline V gene sequence: CDR1 GTSNPN, CDR2 SVGIG (reference sequence). V was cut by 2 bases and J by 1 base, with 32 bases left in between. CDR3 loop: CAWSTMGGSLTAVFTQETQYF. The DNA for the CDR3 is TGTGCCTGGAGTACGATGGGGGGTTCTTTGACAGCCGTTTTCACCCAAGAGACCCAGTACTTC.

The CDR3 DNA follows: TGTGCCTGGGCTTGGAGGGAGAACGCCGAGCAGTACTTC. Amino acids: CAWAWRENAEQYF. This chain links TRBV30 with TRBJ2-7, with TRBD2 as a possible D gene (6 bases). CDR1 and CDR2 from the germline V gene are GTSNPN and SVGIG (reference sequence). The CDR3 consists of 13 residues. The germline V and J ends were trimmed by 5 bases and 6 bases, with 17 bases remaining between them.

The chain recombines TRBV2 with TRBJ1-1, with D unclear. CDR1 and CDR2 from the germline V gene are SNHLY and FYNNEI. V was trimmed by 0 bases and J by 1 base, leaving 9 bases between them. The CDR3 has 15 residues. The CDR3, as DNA: TGTGCCAGCAGTGAAGCGCGGGCGGGGAACACTGAAGCTTTCTTT. It translates to CASSEARAGNTEAFF.

V is TRBV27 and J is TRBJ1-5, with D possibly matching TRBD1 (5 bases). V was trimmed by 2 bases and J by 6 bases, leaving 11 bases between them. This CDR3 comprises 14 residues. In germline, CDR1 is MNHEY, CDR2 SMNVEV (reference sequence). CDR3 in amino acids: CASSLGSGGQPQHF. Written as DNA, the CDR3 is TGTGCCAGCAGTTTAGGGTCCGGGGGTCAGCCCCAGCATTTT.

This clone was picked up one time. V and J are TRBV4-3 and TRBJ2-1; 9 bases align to TRBD1. CDR3 length equals 16 residues. Germline CDR1 LGHNA, CDR2 YSLEER. V trimming: 2 bases; J trimming: 4 bases; junction bases outside the gene matches: 6. The DNA for the CDR3 is TGCGCCAGCAGCCAAAGGGACAGGGAAGGGTACAATGAGCAGTTCTTC. Translated: CASSQRDREGYNEQFF.

The gene calls are TRBV9 and TRBJ2-1; TRBD1 matches 10 bases. The CDR3 contains 15 residues. Trimming cost V 4 bases and J 3 bases; bases outside gene matches: 4. The germline gives CDR1 SGDLS, CDR2 YYNGEE. CDR3 bases: TGTGCCAGCAGCCTCGGACAGGGGGTCTACAATGAGCAGTTCTTC. Amino acid sequence: CASSLGQGVYNEQFF.

The chain has TRBV5-1 and TRBJ2-6; D gene ambiguous. Germline-derived CDR1 and CDR2 are SGHRS and YFSETQ. V was shortened by 4 bases and J by 2 bases, with 7 bases between the two germline ends. The CDR3 has 14 residues. CDR3 residues: CASSALTGANVLTF. The CDR3 DNA is TGCGCCAGCAGCGCACTAACTGGGGCCAACGTCCTGACTTTC.